A selection of T cell receptor beta chains follows, all from one sample in a study of vaccination and CD4 T cells after COVID-19. TCRdb reprocessed the PCR reads with MiXCR, giving one entry per CDR3 protein. The sample lists some 15,000 distinct CDR3 sequences, 63% occurring once. Antigens of these TCRs are unknown. The sequenced sample consisted of CD4+ T cells from blood, cultured in vitro. These TCRs come from a human donor who had recovered from COVID-19. Each CDR3 is given with its conserved first and last residue. Each record gives: D gene, V gene, clone size, J gene, CDR3 protein, CDR3 DNA. The D gene is left open where the match is weak. Size is stated for part of the rows, as once, few or many counts, or as a class when the clone is expanded.

D: NA
V: TRBV20-1
size: NA
J: TRBJ1-1
CDR3: CSARPGTRTEAFF
DNA: TGCAGTGCTAGACCCGGGACAAGAACTGAAGCTTTCTTT

D: TRBD1
V: TRBV5-8
size: NA
J: TRBJ1-6
CDR3: CASSVGQGRSLLHF
DNA: TGTGCCAGCAGCGTGGGACAGGGGAGAAGTTTACTCCACTTT

D: TRBD2
V: TRBV6-2/TRBV6-3
size: NA
J: TRBJ2-3
CDR3: CASMRLAKSQRGTDTQYF
DNA: TGTGCCAGCATGAGACTAGCGAAATCTCAGAGGGGCACAGATACGCAGTATTTT

D: TRBD1
V: TRBV6-1
size: few
J: TRBJ1-2
CDR3: CASTRGQGYNYGYTF
DNA: TGTGCCAGCACCCGAGGACAGGGGTATAACTATGGCTACACCTTC

D: TRBD2
V: TRBV6-1
size: NA
J: TRBJ2-2
CDR3: CASSRLAAGELFF
DNA: TGTGCCAGCAGTCGACTAGCAGCCGGGGAGCTGTTTTTT

D: TRBD2
V: TRBV6-1
size: NA
J: TRBJ2-7
CDR3: CASSEAYLRLAGGRHEQYF
DNA: TGTGCCAGCAGTGAAGCCTACTTAAGACTAGCGGGAGGGAGACACGAGCAGTACTTC

D: NA
V: TRBV6-5
size: few
J: TRBJ1-6
CDR3: CASSYSKDSPLHF
DNA: TGTGCCAGCAGTTACTCCAAGGATTCACCCCTCCACTTT

D: NA
V: TRBV20-1
size: NA
J: TRBJ2-5
CDR3: CSARRQRQETQYF
DNA: TGCAGTGCTAGAAGACAGAGACAAGAGACCCAGTACTTC

D: NA
V: TRBV11-3
size: NA
J: TRBJ1-1
CDR3: CASSLRGGTNTEAFF
DNA: TGTGCCAGCAGCTTAAGAGGGGGGACGAACACTGAAGCTTTCTTT

D: NA
V: TRBV18
size: NA
J: TRBJ1-1
CDR3: CASSPPSKGNTEAFF
DNA: TGTGCCAGCTCACCACCGTCGAAGGGGAACACTGAAGCTTTCTTT

D: TRBD2
V: TRBV7-9
size: NA
J: TRBJ2-5
CDR3: CASSIAGETQYF
DNA: TGTGCCAGCAGTATAGCGGGGGAGACCCAGTACTTC

D: TRBD1
V: TRBV11-2
size: few
J: TRBJ1-1
CDR3: CASSLGGTGGSGAFF
DNA: TGTGCCAGCAGCTTAGGTGGGACAGGGGGATCGGGAGCTTTCTTT

D: NA
V: TRBV19
size: NA
J: TRBJ2-6
CDR3: CASTGRTVSGANVLTF
DNA: TGTGCCAGTACGGGACGGACGGTTTCTGGGGCCAACGTCCTGACTTTC

D: NA
V: TRBV10-3
size: NA
J: TRBJ1-5
CDR3: CAIGIDSNQPQHF
DNA: TGTGCCATCGGGATTGATAGCAATCAGCCCCAGCATTTT

D: NA
V: TRBV2
size: NA
J: TRBJ1-5
CDR3: CASTAGRYGQPQHF
DNA: TGTGCCAGCACCGCTGGAAGGTATGGGCAGCCCCAGCATTTT

D: NA
V: TRBV7-9
size: NA
J: TRBJ2-5
CDR3: CASSLVPTSNKTQYF
DNA: TGTGCCAGCAGCTTAGTCCCTACGTCGAATAAGACCCAGTACTTC

D: TRBD1
V: TRBV6-5
size: once
J: TRBJ1-6
CDR3: CASSFGQGLHNSPLHF
DNA: TGTGCCAGCAGTTTCGGACAGGGCTTGCATAATTCACCCCTCCACTTT

D: NA
V: TRBV24-1
size: few
J: TRBJ2-3
CDR3: CATSDFFRGADTQYF
DNA: TGTGCCACCAGTGATTTTTTCAGGGGTGCAGATACGCAGTATTTT

D: NA
V: TRBV11-2
size: NA
J: TRBJ1-1
CDR3: CASSLDGYMMNTEAFF
DNA: TGTGCCAGCAGCTTAGACGGCTATATGATGAACACTGAAGCTTTCTTT

D: TRBD1
V: TRBV11-3
size: NA
J: TRBJ1-5
CDR3: CASSRGQGTDQPQHF
DNA: TGTGCCAGCAGCAGGGGACAGGGGACGGATCAGCCCCAGCATTTT

D: NA
V: TRBV29-1
size: NA
J: TRBJ1-4
CDR3: CSVLTEKLFF
DNA: TGCAGCGTGTTAACCGAAAAACTGTTTTTT

D: NA
V: TRBV5-1
size: NA
J: TRBJ2-3
CDR3: CASSYDRSQGDTQYF
DNA: TGCGCCAGCAGCTACGACAGGTCCCAAGGGGATACGCAGTATTTT

D: NA
V: TRBV7-6
size: NA
J: TRBJ1-5
CDR3: CASSLLGRDQPQHF
DNA: TGTGCCAGCAGCTTACTCGGCCGGGATCAGCCCCAGCATTTT

D: TRBD1
V: TRBV7-9
size: few
J: TRBJ1-1
CDR3: CASSSARTGTNTEAFF
DNA: TGTGCCAGCAGCTCCGCCCGGACAGGGACGAACACTGAAGCTTTCTTT

D: NA
V: TRBV6-5
size: NA
J: TRBJ1-5
CDR3: CASSYRSLVYQPQHF
DNA: TGTGCCAGCAGCTACAGGTCTTTGGTGTATCAGCCCCAGCATTTT

D: NA
V: TRBV7-9
size: few
J: TRBJ1-2
CDR3: CASSPQARNYGYTF
DNA: TGTGCCAGCAGCCCACAGGCCAGGAACTATGGCTACACCTTC

D: TRBD1
V: TRBV7-9
size: once
J: TRBJ1-6
CDR3: CASSLLTGSNSPLHF
DNA: TGTGCCAGCAGCCTGTTGACAGGGTCCAATTCACCCCTCCACTTT

D: NA
V: TRBV6-1
size: NA
J: TRBJ1-1
CDR3: CASSEVGVRLRTEAFF
DNA: TGTGCCAGCAGTGAAGTCGGGGTGCGATTACGCACTGAAGCTTTCTTT

D: NA
V: TRBV20-1
size: few
J: TRBJ1-6
CDR3: CSARRLSYNSPLHF
DNA: TGCAGTGCCCGGAGACTCTCCTATAATTCACCCCTCCACTTT

D: NA
V: TRBV27
size: NA
J: TRBJ2-1
CDR3: CASSFTPEDYPGNEQFF
DNA: TGTGCCAGCAGTTTTACTCCGGAGGACTACCCCGGGAATGAGCAGTTCTTC

D: NA
V: TRBV2
size: NA
J: TRBJ2-7
CDR3: CASSEIYEQYF
DNA: TGTGCCAGCAGTGAAATCTACGAGCAGTACTTC

D: TRBD2
V: TRBV3-1
size: NA
J: TRBJ2-5
CDR3: CAGDTRRAGGRNETQYF
DNA: TGTGCCGGCGATACTCGAAGGGCGGGCGGGAGGAACGAGACCCAGTACTTC

D: NA
V: TRBV28
size: few
J: TRBJ1-2
CDR3: CASSLGTPPNGYTF
DNA: TGTGCCAGCAGCCTCGGGACACCTCCTAATGGCTACACCTTC

D: NA
V: TRBV19
size: NA
J: TRBJ2-3
CDR3: CASSISSATDTQYF
DNA: TGTGCCAGTAGTATCAGTAGCGCCACAGATACGCAGTATTTT

D: NA
V: TRBV2
size: NA
J: TRBJ2-3
CDR3: CASSAQGWDTDTQYF
DNA: TGTGCCAGCAGTGCACAGGGATGGGACACAGATACGCAGTATTTT

D: TRBD2
V: TRBV20-1
size: once
J: TRBJ2-7
CDR3: CSARGLAGSYEQYF
DNA: TGCAGTGCTAGAGGACTAGCGGGTTCCTACGAGCAGTACTTC

D: NA
V: TRBV20-1
size: few
J: TRBJ1-1
CDR3: CSAPGVWTEAFF
DNA: TGCAGTGCTCCAGGGGTGTGGACTGAAGCTTTCTTT

D: NA
V: TRBV29-1
size: NA
J: TRBJ1-2
CDR3: CSVVGGQGYGYTF
DNA: TGCAGCGTTGTCGGGGGGCAGGGGTATGGCTACACCTTC

D: NA
V: TRBV20-1
size: NA
J: TRBJ1-1
CDR3: CSAKRGRENTEAFF
DNA: TGCAGTGCCAAAAGGGGCAGGGAAAACACTGAAGCTTTCTTT

D: NA
V: TRBV20-1
size: few
J: TRBJ2-2
CDR3: CSARDRGAGSGAGELFF
DNA: TGCAGTGCTAGAGATAGGGGGGCGGGGTCAGGCGCCGGGGAGCTGTTTTTT

D: NA
V: TRBV6-4
size: NA
J: TRBJ2-5
CDR3: CARTRGEGETQYF
DNA: TGTGCCAGGACGAGGGGGGAGGGGGAGACCCAGTACTTC

D: NA
V: TRBV7-9
size: NA
J: TRBJ2-7
CDR3: CASADGDGTYEQYF
DNA: TGTGCCAGCGCAGACGGGGATGGGACCTACGAGCAGTACTTC

D: TRBD1
V: TRBV6-4
size: NA
J: TRBJ1-1
CDR3: CASSKHTTGVTEAFF
DNA: TGTGCCAGCAGTAAGCACACGACAGGGGTCACTGAAGCTTTCTTT

D: NA
V: TRBV5-1
size: once
J: TRBJ1-6
CDR3: CASSLASSSYNSPLHF
DNA: TGCGCCAGCAGCTTGGCCTCCAGCTCCTATAATTCACCCCTCCACTTT

D: NA
V: TRBV6-1
size: NA
J: TRBJ1-2
CDR3: CASSPGQFRDGYTF
DNA: TGTGCCAGCAGTCCAGGACAGTTCCGAGATGGCTACACCTTC

D: NA
V: TRBV28
size: NA
J: TRBJ2-7
CDR3: CASSPGTPSSYEQYF
DNA: TGTGCCAGCAGCCCGGGCACCCCGAGCTCCTACGAGCAGTACTTC

D: TRBD2
V: TRBV2
size: NA
J: TRBJ2-1
CDR3: CASSPRLAASSYNEQFF
DNA: TGTGCCAGCAGTCCCCGACTAGCGGCGAGCTCCTACAATGAGCAGTTCTTC

D: NA
V: TRBV24-1
size: few
J: TRBJ2-3
CDR3: CATYRRGDGTDTQYF
DNA: TGTGCCACCTACCGGAGGGGGGACGGCACAGATACGCAGTATTTT

D: NA
V: TRBV5-4
size: NA
J: TRBJ2-3
CDR3: CASSLGGAWDTQYF
DNA: TGTGCCAGCAGCTTGGGAGGGGCCTGGGATACGCAGTATTTT

D: NA
V: TRBV19
size: NA
J: TRBJ1-5
CDR3: CASSIPTGVGNQPQHF
DNA: TGTGCCAGTAGTATACCGACAGGAGTAGGCAATCAGCCCCAGCATTTT

D: NA
V: TRBV6-1
size: NA
J: TRBJ2-7
CDR3: CASSRTRESYEQYF
DNA: TGTGCCAGCAGTCGAACTCGGGAGTCTTACGAGCAGTACTTC

D: TRBD2
V: TRBV15
size: NA
J: TRBJ2-7
CDR3: CATSRERGGASYEQYF
DNA: TGTGCCACCAGCAGAGAGCGCGGGGGGGCTTCCTACGAGCAGTACTTC

D: NA
V: TRBV6-2/TRBV6-3
size: few
J: TRBJ1-2
CDR3: CASSAGNYGYTF
DNA: TGTGCCAGCTCCGCAGGGAACTATGGCTACACCTTC